These 2 T cell receptor beta chains were sequenced from one sample in a study of blood T cell repertoires in COVID-19. TCRdb's copy holds only in-frame clones and misses some; the assay was immunoSEQ multiplex PCR. The sample has some 280,000 clones, approximately 88% seen once. The material sequenced was peripheral blood. The origin of the receptors is a woman in her thirties or forties who had recovered from COVID-19.

This chain uses TRBV7-2 with TRBJ1-4; D not resolved. V was pared by 5 bases and J by 8 bases, with 15 bases between. Germline values: CDR1 SGHTA, CDR2 FQGNSA. The CDR3 is made up of 14 amino acids. CDR3 nucleotides: TGTGCCAGCAGCATGTCGGTGGCGAGGGAAAAACTGTTTTTT. Its translation: CASSMSVAREKLFF. The variable domain in full, with the rest retrieved from reference TRBV7-2 and TRBJ1-4, is GAGVSQSPSNKVTEKGKDVELRCDPISGHTALYWYRQSLGQGLEFLIYFQGNSAPDKSGLPSDRFSAERTGGSVSTLTIQRTQQEDSAVYLCASSMSVAREKLFFGSGTQLSVL.

The chain employs TRBV11-2 and TRBJ2-7, with D unresolved. There are 14 residues in the CDR3. Germline V gives CDR1 SGHAT, CDR2 FQNNGV. Between the trimmed V and J ends, which lost 0 bases and 0 bases, there was a span of 6 bases. Here the CDR3 DNA reads TGTGCCAGCAGCTTAGACTACCCCTCCTACGAGCAGTACTTC. It specifies CASSLDYPSYEQYF.